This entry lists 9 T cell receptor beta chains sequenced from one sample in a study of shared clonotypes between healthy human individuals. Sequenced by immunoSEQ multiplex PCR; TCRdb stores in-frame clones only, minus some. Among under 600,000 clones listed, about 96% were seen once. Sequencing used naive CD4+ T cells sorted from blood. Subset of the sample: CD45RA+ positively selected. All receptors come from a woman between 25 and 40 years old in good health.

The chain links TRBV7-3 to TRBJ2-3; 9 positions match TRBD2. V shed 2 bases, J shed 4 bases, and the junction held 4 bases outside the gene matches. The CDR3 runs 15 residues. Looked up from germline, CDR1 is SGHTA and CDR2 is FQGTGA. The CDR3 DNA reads TGTGCCAGCAGCTTACAAGCGGGAGGTGCAGATACGCAGTATTTT. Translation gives CASSLQAGGADTQYF. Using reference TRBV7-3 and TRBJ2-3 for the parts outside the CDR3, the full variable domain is GAGVSQTPSNKVTEKGKYVELRCDPISGHTALYWYRQSLGQGPEFLIYFQGTGAADDSGLPNDRFFAVRPEGSVSTLKIQRTERGDSAVYLCASSLQAGGADTQYFGPGTRLTVL.

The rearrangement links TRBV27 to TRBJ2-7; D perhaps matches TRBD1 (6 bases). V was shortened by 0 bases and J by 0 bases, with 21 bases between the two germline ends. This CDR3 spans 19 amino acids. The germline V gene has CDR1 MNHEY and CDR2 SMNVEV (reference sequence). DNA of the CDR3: TGTGCCAGCAGTTTATCGAAGGACAGCCCAAGAGGGAGCTCCTACGAGCAGTACTTC. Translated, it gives CASSLSKDSPRGSSYEQYF.

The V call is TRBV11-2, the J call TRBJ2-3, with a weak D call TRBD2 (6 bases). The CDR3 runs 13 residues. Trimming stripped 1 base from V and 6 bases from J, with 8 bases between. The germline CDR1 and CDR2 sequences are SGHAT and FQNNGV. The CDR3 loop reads CASSLAEGDTQYF. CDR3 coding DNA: TGTGCCAGCAGCTTAGCGGAGGGGGATACGCAGTATTTT.

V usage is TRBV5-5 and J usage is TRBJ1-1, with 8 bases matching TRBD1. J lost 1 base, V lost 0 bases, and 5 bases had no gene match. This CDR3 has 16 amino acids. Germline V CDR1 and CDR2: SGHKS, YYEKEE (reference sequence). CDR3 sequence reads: CASSLASGGGNTEAFF. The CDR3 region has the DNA TGTGCCAGCAGCTTGGCTTCAGGGGGCGGGAACACTGAAGCTTTCTTT.

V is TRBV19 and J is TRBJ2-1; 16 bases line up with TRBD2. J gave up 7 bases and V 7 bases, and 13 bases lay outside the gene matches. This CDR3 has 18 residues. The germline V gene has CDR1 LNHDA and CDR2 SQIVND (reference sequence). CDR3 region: CASTPGLAGGNFLNEQFF. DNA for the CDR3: TGTGCCAGTACCCCGGGACTAGCGGGAGGGAATTTTTTGAATGAGCAGTTCTTC.

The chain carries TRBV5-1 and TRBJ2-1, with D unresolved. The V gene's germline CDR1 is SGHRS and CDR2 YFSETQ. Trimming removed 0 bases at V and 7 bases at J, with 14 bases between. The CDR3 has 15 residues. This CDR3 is CASSLGADPRNEQFF. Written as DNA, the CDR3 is TGCGCCAGCAGCTTGGGAGCCGACCCACGGAATGAGCAGTTCTTC. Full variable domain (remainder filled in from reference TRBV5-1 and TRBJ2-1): KAGVTQTPRYLIKTRGQQVTLSCSPISGHRSVSWYQQTPGQGLQFLFEYFSETQRNKGNFPGRFSGRQFSNSRSEMNVSTLELGDSALYLCASSLGADPRNEQFFGPGTRLTVL.

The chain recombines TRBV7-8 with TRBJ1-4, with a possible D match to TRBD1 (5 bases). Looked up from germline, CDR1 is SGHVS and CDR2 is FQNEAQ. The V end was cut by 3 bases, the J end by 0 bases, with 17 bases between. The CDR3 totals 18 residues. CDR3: CASSLVQGIPATNEKLFF. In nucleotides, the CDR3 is TGTGCCAGCAGCTTGGTGCAGGGAATACCTGCAACTAATGAAAAACTGTTTTTT.

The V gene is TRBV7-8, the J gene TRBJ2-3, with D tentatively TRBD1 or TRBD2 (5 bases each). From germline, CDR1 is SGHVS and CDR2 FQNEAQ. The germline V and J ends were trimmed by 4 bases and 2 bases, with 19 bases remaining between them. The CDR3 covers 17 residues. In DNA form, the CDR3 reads TGTGCCAGCAGCTCAACCGTACGAGGGACCTTCACAGATACGCAGTATTTT. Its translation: CASSSTVRGTFTDTQYF. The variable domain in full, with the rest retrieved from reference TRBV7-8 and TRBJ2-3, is GAGVSQSPRYKVAKRGQDVALRCDPISGHVSLFWYQQALGQGPEFLTYFQNEAQLDKSGLPSDRFFAERPEGSVSTLKIQRTQQEDSAVYLCASSSTVRGTFTDTQYFGPGTRLTVL.

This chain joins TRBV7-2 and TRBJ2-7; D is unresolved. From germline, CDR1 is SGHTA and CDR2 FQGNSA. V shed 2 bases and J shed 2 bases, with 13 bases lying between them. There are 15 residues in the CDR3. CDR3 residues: CASSLTPLNTYEQYF. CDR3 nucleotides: TGTGCCAGCAGCTTAACTCCGCTAAATACCTACGAGCAGTACTTC.